The 27 T cell receptor beta chains below all came from one sample that was sequenced in a study of tumor-infiltrating lymphocytes in primary liver carcinoma. Germline DNA was extracted too, while blood RNA derived from unsorted whole blood. Making TCR beta cDNA involved 400 to 600 ng total RNA and a constant-region primer. Libraries covering TCR beta were generated through three nested multiplex PCR rounds (using a slightly modified ARM-PCR). Amplification in the first two PCR rounds was performed using TRBV1-TRBV30 forward primers and a C-beta reverse primer for 10 cycles each. TCRdb re-derived calls from the multiplex PCR reads in MiXCR, one entry per CDR3 protein. The data show approximately 320,000 distinct CDR3 sequences, with 50% to 60% seen just once and about 18% held by the top ten. The sample taken for sequencing was peripheral blood. Receptors were obtained from a woman between 25 and 40 years old with primary liver carcinoma and hepatitis B virus infection.

This clonotype was detected ten times or more. The rearrangement links TRBV11-2 to TRBJ2-1, with no clear D. CDR1 and CDR2 (germline): SGHAT, FQNNGV. Trimming shortened V by 0 bases and J by 3 bases, and 18 bases separated the two germline ends. The CDR3 has 18 residues. CDR3 in amino acids: CASSLDDPSLRFYNEQFF. CDR3 in DNA: TGTGCCAGCAGCTTAGATGATCCCAGCCTCCGGTTCTACAATGAGCAGTTCTTC.

As for this clonotype: This clone may be a read error of a much larger clone one base away. V is TRBV4-2 and J is TRBJ2-5, with 8 bases that match TRBD2. There are 18 residues in the CDR3. With V trimmed by 0 bases and J by 2 bases, 11 bases remained unmatched. Looked up from germline, CDR1 is LGHNA and CDR2 is YNFKEQ. The CDR3 DNA reads as TGTGCCAGCAGCCAAGATCCCCGCTATGGCGGGGGGCAAGAGACCCAGTACTTC. Translation gives CASSQDPRYGGGQETQYF.

For this clonotype: A much larger clonotype is one base distant, so this may be a read error. The J gene is TRBJ1-5, the V gene TRBV4-1; D is uncertain. V was clipped by 0 bases and J by 5 bases, with 11 bases between them. CDR1 is MGHRA and CDR2 is YSYEKL in the germline V gene. The CDR3 has 15 amino acids. CDR3: CASSQEWVSYQPQHF. CDR3 bases: TGCGCCAGCAGCCAAGAGTGGGTGAGCTATCAGCCCCAGCATTTT.

As concerns this clonotype: The conserved phenylalanine or tryptophan normally closing the CDR3 is absent here, so this likely arose from a read error. The chain uses TRBV29-1 and TRBJ2-2; TRBD1 might be the D (5 bases). There are 16 residues in the CDR3. V shed 5 bases and J shed 0 bases, with 16 bases lying between them. The germline CDR1 and CDR2 sequences are SQVTM and ANQGSEA. CDR3 loop: CSVRGPILANTGELFS. DNA for the CDR3: TGCAGCGTTAGGGGCCCAATTTTAGCGAACACCGGGGAGCTGTTTTCT.

As to this clonotype: At one end the junction does not follow the germline gene, possibly because of a read error. V gene TRBV7-3 combines with J gene TRBJ2-7, with 7 positions matching TRBD2. The CDR3 contains 15 residues. The V gene's germline CDR1 is SGHTA and CDR2 FQGTGA. For the CDR3, the DNA is TGTGCCAGCAGCTTACTAGCGGAGAGCTCCTATGAGCAGTACTTC. This sequence encodes CASSLLAESSYEQYF.

As regards this clonotype: A much larger clone differs from this one at a single base, so this may be a read error. The rearrangement uses TRBV12-3 or TRBV12-4 and TRBJ1-2; TRBD1 agrees at 8 bases. The J segment lost 9 bases and the V segment lost 5 bases, leaving 5 bases of the junction unmatched. There are 12 residues in the CDR3. CDR3 in amino acids: CASSTGQGSYTF. The DNA of the CDR3 is TGTGCCAGCAGTACCGGACAGGGTAGCTACACCTTC.

About this clonotype: With a much larger clone just one base away, this may be a read error. V usage is TRBV4-2 and J usage is TRBJ2-3; 7 nucleotides align to TRBD2. This CDR3 comprises 17 residues. V lost 1 base to trimming and J lost 2 bases; unmatched junction nucleotides: 9. Germline V lookup: CDR1 LGHNA, CDR2 YNFKEQ. CDR3 residues: CASSQVGASGNTDTQYF. The DNA of the CDR3 is TGTGCCAGCAGCCAAGTCGGAGCCAGCGGGAACACAGATACGCAGTATTTT.

V gene TRBV29-1 combines with J gene TRBJ1-4, with D uncertain. From germline, CDR1 is SQVTM and CDR2 ANQGSEA. This CDR3 region has 14 residues. The ends were cut back, 1 base at V and 10 bases at J, with 16 bases in the middle. The CDR3 is CSVEVPFSAGKLFF. The CDR3 DNA reads TGCAGCGTTGAAGTCCCTTTTTCGGCTGGAAAACTGTTTTTT.

Comments on this clonotype: Sequence at one end of the junction differs from germline and may be a read error. The chain uses TRBV5-5 and TRBJ2-7; possible D gene TRBD1, 5 bases. This CDR3 is 12 amino acids long. Germline V gene data show CDR1 as SGHKS and CDR2 as YYEKEE (reference sequence). The CDR3 sequence is CTSNGHAYEQYF. The CDR3 region has the DNA TGTACCAGCAACGGACATGCCTACGAGCAGTACTTC.

Remarks on this clonotype: One base away lies a much larger clone, so this may be a sequencing read error. The chain employs TRBV29-1 and TRBJ2-7, with D perhaps being TRBD1 or TRBD2 (5 bases each). Trimming removed 5 bases from V and 3 bases from J, with 14 bases in between. Germline lookup yields CDR1 SQVTM and CDR2 ANQGSEA. This CDR3 contains 13 residues. CDR3 residues: CSVNRDGIYEQYF. CDR3 nucleotide sequence: TGCAGCGTTAATCGGGACGGGATCTACGAGCAGTACTTC.

The chain uses TRBV4-3 and TRBJ1-2; D gene unclear. Germline assignment: CDR1 LGHNA and CDR2 YSLEER. The CDR3 totals 14 residues. V lost 3 bases to trimming and J lost 7 bases, with 15 bases between them. The CDR3: CASSQVIRVSGYTF. DNA for the CDR3: TGCGCCAGCAGCCAGGTGATCCGAGTTTCTGGCTACACCTTC.

As concerns this clonotype: A much bigger clone sits one base away, suggesting this may be a read error. The chain couples TRBV29-1 to TRBJ2-1, with TRBD2 identical over 9 bases. The CDR3 consists of 14 residues. The germline V gene encodes CDR1 SQVTM and CDR2 ANQGSEA. CDR3 DNA: TGCAGCGACCTGGGACTAGCAGGCTACAATAAGCAGTTCTTC. Residues: CSDLGLAGYNKQFF.

This clonotype was detected only once. A read error may explain this, as a much larger clone is one base away. The chain has TRBV12-3 or TRBV12-4 and TRBJ2-7; 7 nucleotides match TRBD1. This CDR3 has 14 residues. The CDR3 region has the DNA TGTGCCTGCAGTTCGCACAGGGGCTCCTACGAGCAGTACTTC. Residues: CACSSHRGSYEQYF.

This clonotype was counted many times. The chain uses TRBV4-3 and TRBJ1-4; D gene ambiguous. CDR3 length: 12 amino acids. Germline V gene lookup returns CDR1 LGHNA and CDR2 YSLEER. V shed 4 bases and J shed 11 bases, with 11 bases lying between them. The CDR3 spells CASSPLKRKLFF. CDR3 DNA: TGCGCCAGCAGCCCCCTTAAGCGGAAACTGTTTTTT.

The chain employs TRBV12-3 or TRBV12-4 and TRBJ2-7; 11 nucleotides match TRBD2. V gave up 5 bases and J gave up 7 bases; unmatched junction bases: 13. The CDR3 sequence is 16 residues long. This CDR3 is CASSPPPGLAVVEQYF. As DNA, the CDR3 is TGTGCCAGCAGTCCCCCCCCGGGACTAGCGGTAGTAGAGCAGTACTTC.

This chain joins TRBV13 and TRBJ1-1; a weak D match, TRBD1 (6 bases). CDR3 size: 17 residues. The V gene lost 3 bases and the J gene lost 1 base, with 18 bases spanning the gap. Germline values: CDR1 PRHDT, CDR2 FYEKMQ (reference sequence). CDR3 loop: CASSFEGQLEKNTEAFF. CDR3 DNA: TGTGCCAGCAGCTTCGAGGGACAACTGGAGAAGAACACTGAAGCTTTCTTT.

On this clonotype itself: This may stem from a read error, because a much larger clone lies one nucleotide away. This rearrangement joins TRBV28 to TRBJ2-3; D is unclear. Germline V gene data show CDR1 as MDHEN and CDR2 as SYDVKM. The CDR3 is 14 residues long. The CDR3 protein is CASSFLSGTDTRYF. The CDR3 DNA sequence: TGTGCCAGCAGTTTTCTATCGGGCACAGATACGCGGTATTTT.

Details on this clonotype: One junction end does not reproduce the germline sequence, and a read error may be involved. J is TRBJ2-2 and V is TRBV28; D is possibly TRBD1 (6 bases). This CDR3 comprises 13 residues. Germline V gene sequence: CDR1 MDHEN, CDR2 SYDVKM. The CDR3 protein is CDSSLRGTGELFF. CDR3 in DNA: TGTGACAGCTCTCTGAGGGGGACCGGGGAGCTGTTTTTT.

Remarks on this clonotype: The CDR3 carries no conserved terminal phenylalanine or tryptophan, so it likely arises from a read error. The V call is TRBV12-5, the J call TRBJ2-1; no reliable D call. The CDR3 extends over 13 amino acids. Looked up from germline, CDR1 is LGHNT and CDR2 is FRNRAP. V shed 1 base and J shed 6 bases, with 7 bases lying between them. The CDR3 coding sequence is TGTGCTAGTGGTTTGGGAGGTCCCAATGAGCAGTTCTCC. This encodes CASGLGGPNEQFS.

With respect to this clonotype: The junction departs from the called germline gene at one end, perhaps through a read error. This chain connects TRBV11-2 to TRBJ2-2; D uncertain. This CDR3 spans 15 amino acids. Germline CDR1 reads SGHAT; CDR2 reads FQNNGV. This chain's CDR3 is CTSSIAASNTGELFF. CDR3 DNA sequence: TGTACCAGCAGCATTGCAGCTTCGAACACCGGGGAGCTGTTTTTT.

This clonotype was recorded once. Lacking the conserved final phenylalanine or tryptophan, this CDR3 likely reflects a read error. CDR3 coding DNA: TGCGCCAGCAGCCAATTCGGGGGGACCTACGAGCAGTACTTA. Translating gives CASSQFGGTYEQYL. The chain recombines TRBV4-1 with TRBJ2-7; the match to TRBD2 covers 7 bases. The CDR3 is 14 amino acids. J lost 2 bases, V lost 2 bases, and 3 bases had no gene match. Germline V gives CDR1 MGHRA, CDR2 YSYEKL.

This clonotype was counted once. One end of the junction fails to match germline, which may point to a read error. This chain links TRBV6-2 or TRBV6-3 with TRBJ2-3; 8 bases map to TRBD2. CDR1 is MNHEY, CDR2 SVGEGT, per germline. This CDR3 spans 18 amino acids. The CDR3 DNA reads TGTGCCAGCAGTCGACGGACCAGCGGGAGTGGTCCCGGTTATACGCAGAATTTT. Translation gives CASSRRTSGSGPGYTQNF.

The genes are TRBV11-2 and TRBJ2-1; 10 bases align to TRBD2. The CDR3 is made up of 14 amino acids. CDR1 is SGHAT and CDR2 is FQNNGV in the germline V gene. CDR3 bases: TGTGTCTGCAGCTTAACTCTAGCGGGGGTTTCCAAGTTCTTC. Translated: CVCSLTLAGVSKFF.

This clonotype was counted between two and nine times. It is unclear where the CDR3 begins or ends on the DNA, so no DNA is shown, and the CDR3 is as TCRdb lists it. The rearrangement links TRBV5-6 to TRBJ2-6. The CDR3 is 14 amino acids long, termini counted. Germline V lookup: CDR1 SGHDT, CDR2 YYEEEE. CDR3 residues: CASSWGSGANVPTF.

Details on this clonotype: A much larger clone lies one base from this, so it may be a read error. CDR3 in DNA: TGTGCCAGCAGCCAGCGGGGGGGGAGCTCCTACGAGCAGTACTTC. Translated, it gives CASSQRGGSSYEQYF. The chain couples TRBV5-5 to TRBJ2-7; 10 bases line up with TRBD2. Looked up from germline, CDR1 is SGHKS and CDR2 is YYEKEE (reference sequence). J lost 0 bases, V lost 4 bases, and 4 bases had no gene match. This CDR3 contains 15 residues.

This clonotype was seen just once. Being one base from a much bigger clone, this may be a read error. The chain carries TRBV6-5 and TRBJ1-2; D unclear. Trimming cost V 6 bases and J 7 bases, with 15 bases left between them. The germline V gene encodes CDR1 MNHEY and CDR2 SVGAGI. The CDR3 extends over 13 amino acids. CDR3 DNA sequence: TGTGCCAGCAGCCTCGTGAGGACTGGTGGCTACACCTTC. It codes for CASSLVRTGGYTF.

The chain employs TRBV12-3 or TRBV12-4 and TRBJ1-6; TRBD1 matches 11 bases. J was trimmed by 9 bases and V by 8 bases; bases with no gene match: 9. The CDR3 runs 15 residues. This chain's CDR3 is CASDRTGTGGSPLHF. In DNA, the CDR3 is TGTGCCAGCGATCGCACCGGGACAGGGGGTTCACCCCTCCACTTT.